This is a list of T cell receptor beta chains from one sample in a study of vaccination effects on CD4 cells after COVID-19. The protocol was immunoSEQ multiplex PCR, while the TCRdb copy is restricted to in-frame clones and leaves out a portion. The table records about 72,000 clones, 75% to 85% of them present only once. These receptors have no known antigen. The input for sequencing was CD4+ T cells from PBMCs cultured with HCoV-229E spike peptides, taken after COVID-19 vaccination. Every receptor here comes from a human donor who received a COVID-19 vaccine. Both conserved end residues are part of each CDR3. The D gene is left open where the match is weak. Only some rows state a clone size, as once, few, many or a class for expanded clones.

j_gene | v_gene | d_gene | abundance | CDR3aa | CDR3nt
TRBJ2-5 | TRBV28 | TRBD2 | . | CASSSQRGSGETQYF | TGTGCCAGCAGTAGTCAGCGGGGGTCTGGGGAGACCCAGTACTTC
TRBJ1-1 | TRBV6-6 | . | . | CASSYLRGPMNTEAFF | TGTGCCAGCAGTTACTTGAGGGGACCGATGAACACTGAAGCTTTCTTT
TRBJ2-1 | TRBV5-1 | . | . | CASSLGLGLNEQFF | TGCGCCAGCAGCTTGGGTCTAGGCCTAAATGAGCAGTTCTTC
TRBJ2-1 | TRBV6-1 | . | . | CASSEQTVVNEQFF | TGTGCCAGCAGTGAACAGACAGTCGTCAATGAGCAGTTCTTC
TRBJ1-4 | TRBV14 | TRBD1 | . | CASSQHRGASATNEKLFF | TGTGCCAGCAGCCAACACAGGGGGGCATCTGCAACTAATGAAAAACTGTTTTTT
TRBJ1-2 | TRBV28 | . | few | CASSLAGIDYGYTF | TGTGCCAGCAGTTTAGCAGGGATTGACTATGGCTACACCTTC
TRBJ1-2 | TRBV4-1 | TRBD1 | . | CASSLRGQGERDGYTF | TGCGCCAGCAGCCTAAGAGGACAGGGGGAGAGGGATGGCTACACCTTC
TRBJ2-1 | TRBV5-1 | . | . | CASSLQGPYNEQFF | TGCGCCAGCAGCTTACAGGGACCCTACAATGAGCAGTTCTTC
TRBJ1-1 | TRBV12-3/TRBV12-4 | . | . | CASSLTANTEAFF | TGTGCCAGCAGTTTGACAGCTAACACTGAAGCTTTCTTT
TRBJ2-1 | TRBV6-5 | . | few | CASSYLHEQFF | TGTGCCAGCAGTTACTTGCATGAGCAGTTCTTC
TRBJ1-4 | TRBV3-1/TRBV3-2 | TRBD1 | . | CASSQEGQARKLFF | TGTGCCAGCAGCCAAGAAGGACAGGCCCGAAAACTGTTTTTT
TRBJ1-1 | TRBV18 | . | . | CASSPLDSKNMNTEAFF | TGTGCCAGCTCACCACTCGACAGCAAAAACATGAACACTGAAGCTTTCTTT
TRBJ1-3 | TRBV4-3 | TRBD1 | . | CASRRDSGPSGNTIYF | TGCGCCAGCAGACGGGACAGCGGACCTTCTGGAAACACCATATATTTT
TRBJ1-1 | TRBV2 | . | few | CASSVAFF | TGTGCCAGCAGTGTAGCTTTCTTT
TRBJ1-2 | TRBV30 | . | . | CAWSVPPRNYGYTF | TGTGCCTGGAGTGTACCCCCGCGAAACTATGGCTACACCTTC
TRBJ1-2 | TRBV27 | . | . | CASRRGPNYGYTF | TGTGCCAGCAGGCGGGGACCCAACTATGGCTACACCTTC
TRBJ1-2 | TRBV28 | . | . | CASRDGPRDYGYTF | TGTGCCAGCAGGGATGGACCGCGAGATTATGGCTACACCTTC
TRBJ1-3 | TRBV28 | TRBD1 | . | CASSSQGAWGNTIYF | TGTGCCAGCAGTTCTCAGGGGGCCTGGGGAAACACCATATATTTT
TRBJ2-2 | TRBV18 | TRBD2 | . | CASSPPGLGDTGELFF | TGTGCCAGCTCACCTCCGGGACTAGGTGACACCGGGGAGCTGTTTTTT
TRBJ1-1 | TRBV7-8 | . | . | CASSAIVVNTEAFF | TGTGCCAGCAGCGCCATAGTTGTGAACACTGAAGCTTTCTTT
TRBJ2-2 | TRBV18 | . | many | CASSPRDPSIGELFF | TGTGCCAGCTCACCCCGGGACCCTAGCATTGGGGAGCTGTTTTTT
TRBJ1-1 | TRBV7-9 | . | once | CASSLFLRYTEAFF | TGTGCCAGCAGCTTATTTTTAAGGTACACTGAAGCTTTCTTT
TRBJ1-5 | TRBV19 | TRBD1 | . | CASSTDRFGQPQHF | TGTGCCAGTAGTACGGACAGGTTTGGTCAGCCCCAGCATTTT
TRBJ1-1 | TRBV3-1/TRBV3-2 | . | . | CASRLNTEAFF | TGTGCCAGCAGACTGAACACTGAAGCTTTCTTT
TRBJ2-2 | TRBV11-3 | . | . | CASSLGVLAGSNTGELFF | TGTGCCAGCAGCTTAGGGGTTTTGGCGGGCTCGAACACCGGGGAGCTGTTTTTT